Listed below are T cell receptor beta chains from one sample, sequenced in a study of regulatory T cells in long-lasting Graves disease. TCRdb processed the multiplex PCR reads anew with MiXCR; each CDR3 protein has one entry. The sample records about 610,000 distinct CDR3 sequences, about 15% being singletons. The sample was also reused in another study, on T cells in Graves' hyperthyroidism and ophthalmopathy.

This material consisted of peripheral blood mononuclear cells (PBMCs), taken at new diagnosis, from a patient treated with antithyroid drugs. These receptors all come from a man between 18 and 29 years old with Graves disease. Both conserved end residues are part of each CDR3. D genes are given only for firm matches. Clone size is given for some rows only: seen once, a few or many times, or a class if the clone is expanded.

CDR3 length,clone size,J gene,V gene,D gene,CDR3 DNA,CDR3 protein
18,many,TRBJ1-2,TRBV15,-,TGTGCCACCAGCAGAGAACCGCCGACAGCAACTATTAACTATGGCTACACCTTC,CATSREPPTATINYGYTF
16,-,TRBJ1-2,TRBV5-5,-,TGTGCCAGCAGCTTGGAATTTGGAATTACTAACTATGGCTACACCTTC,CASSLEFGITNYGYTF
17,-,TRBJ2-1,TRBV11-2,TRBD2,TGTGCCAGCAGCTTAGCGCCCGGGACTAGCGGGAGTGCTGAGCAGTTCTTC,CASSLAPGTSGSAEQFF
10,many,TRBJ2-1,TRBV6-1,TRBD1,TGTGCCAGCACCGGGACAGGGCAGTTCTTC,CASTGTGQFF
15,few,TRBJ1-4,TRBV15,TRBD1,TGTGCCACCAGCAGAGCTCGGACAGGGGGGGAAAAACTGTTTTTT,CATSRARTGGEKLFF
13,many,TRBJ2-1,TRBV28,-,TGTGCCAGCAGTTTAGGGACGGGTCATGAGCAGTTCTTC,CASSLGTGHEQFF
16,many,TRBJ2-5,TRBV7-2,TRBD2,TGTGCCAGCAGCTCTACTAGCGGGAGGGCCGCGGAGACCCAGTACTTC,CASSSTSGRAAETQYF
13,-,TRBJ2-7,TRBV20-1,-,TGCAGTGCTACCCGGGACAACACCTACGAGCAGTACTTC,CSATRDNTYEQYF
14,many,TRBJ2-7,TRBV13,-,TGTGCCAGCAGCAGTCGCCAGGGGACCTACGAGCAGTACTTC,CASSSRQGTYEQYF
15,-,TRBJ1-4,TRBV27,-,TGTGCCAGCAGGCCTAGGGGGGGACTGAATGAAAAACTGTTTTTT,CASRPRGGLNEKLFF
15,many,TRBJ2-7,TRBV27,TRBD2,TGTGCCAGCAGTTTTCTAGGGACTAGATCTTCCGAGCAGTACTTC,CASSFLGTRSSEQYF
13,many,TRBJ2-7,TRBV28,TRBD1,TGTGCCAGCAGTTTCCAGACAGGGGACGAGCAGTACTTC,CASSFQTGDEQYF
17,-,TRBJ2-6,TRBV9,TRBD1,TGTGCCAGCAGCGTCTATTCAGGGCAGGGGGCGCGAAACGTCCTGACTTTC,CASSVYSGQGARNVLTF
14,-,TRBJ1-5,TRBV5-6,-,TGTGCCAGCAGCGTCGACCCGTCAAATCAGCCCCAGCATTTT,CASSVDPSNQPQHF
19,-,TRBJ2-7,TRBV13,TRBD1,TGTGCCAGCAGCGAACGCCTTAACCGGGACAGGGCGTTTCCCAACGAGCAGTACTTC,CASSERLNRDRAFPNEQYF
15,many,TRBJ1-5,TRBV12-5,-,TGTGCTAGTGGTCCCCCCGGGGGGGTCAATCAGCCCCAGCATTTT,CASGPPGGVNQPQHF
15,many,TRBJ1-2,TRBV5-6,-,TGTGCCAGCAGCTTGTTGGTGAGAGCGGACTATGGCTACACCTTC,CASSLLVRADYGYTF
13,many,TRBJ2-1,TRBV20-1,TRBD2,TGCAGTGCCATCGGGACTAGCGGGAGTGAGCAGTTCTTC,CSAIGTSGSEQFF
12,many,TRBJ2-5,TRBV20-1,TRBD2,TGCAGTGCTACGGGGGGTCTTGAGACCCAGTACTTC,CSATGGLETQYF
15,-,TRBJ1-1,TRBV20-1,-,TGCAGTGCTAGAGCGCCGGGGAGGGCGAACACTGAAGCTTTCTTT,CSARAPGRANTEAFF
18,few,TRBJ2-7,TRBV6-1,-,TGTGCCAGCAGTGAAGCAAGAGCGAACGGGGAGACACCCTACGAGCAGTACTTC,CASSEARANGETPYEQYF
16,many,TRBJ1-2,TRBV6-2/TRBV6-3,-,TGTGCCAGCAGTTCCCCTACAGAGACGCCCTTCTATGGCTACACCTTC,CASSSPTETPFYGYTF
14,-,TRBJ2-1,TRBV5-4,TRBD2,TGTGCCAGCAGCCAGGGCCGGACTAGCGGGAGACTCAACTTC,CASSQGRTSGRLNF
16,many,TRBJ1-5,TRBV27,-,TGTGCCAGCAGTTTCTCCGGCGTTGGGGGCAATCAGCCCCAGCATTTT,CASSFSGVGGNQPQHF
16,-,TRBJ2-2,TRBV20-1,TRBD2,TGCAGTGCTAGTTTGGCGGGAGGTAAAAACACCGGGGAGCTGTTTTTT,CSASLAGGKNTGELFF
15,-,TRBJ2-5,TRBV7-8,-,TGTGCCAGCAGCTCACGGGGGAGGAGGCAAGAGACCCAGTACTTC,CASSSRGRRQETQYF
16,many,TRBJ2-7,TRBV20-1,TRBD1,TGCAGTGCTAGAGATGGCGGGGGACAGGGGTCCTACGAGCAGTACTTC,CSARDGGGQGSYEQYF
14,many,TRBJ2-2,TRBV11-2,-,TGTGCCAGCAGCTCGAATACAGGGTCCGGGGAGCTGTTTTTT,CASSSNTGSGELFF
14,-,TRBJ2-5,TRBV5-1,-,TGCGCCAGCAGCTTTACTCCGGCAGGAGAGACCCAGTACTTC,CASSFTPAGETQYF
17,many,TRBJ2-7,TRBV7-8,TRBD1,TGTGCCAGCAGCAGGGGACAGGGTACGAGATTCTCCTACGAGCAGTACTTC,CASSRGQGTRFSYEQYF
14,many,TRBJ2-3,TRBV12-3/TRBV12-4,TRBD2,TGTGCCAGCAGTCCGGGAGGGCCGCCAGATACGCAGTATTTT,CASSPGGPPDTQYF
15,few,TRBJ2-6,TRBV19,-,TGTGCCAGTAGTTCCAGAACCTCTGGGGCCAACGTCCTGACTTTC,CASSSRTSGANVLTF
16,few,TRBJ1-2,TRBV5-1,-,TGCGCCAGCAGCCCCCGGTGGGAGGTTCATGACTATGGCTACACCTTC,CASSPRWEVHDYGYTF
14,-,TRBJ2-7,TRBV6-1,TRBD1,TGTGCCATCCCAACCACGACAGGGCCCTACGAGCAGTACTTC,CAIPTTTGPYEQYF
14,many,TRBJ2-1,TRBV28,TRBD2,TGTGCCACCCGAAGTCCTAGCGGGAGAAATGAGCAGTTCTTC,CATRSPSGRNEQFF
19,many,TRBJ2-5,TRBV20-1,TRBD1,TGCAGTGCTAGAGATGACAGGGGTAATACTGGCAGCGTCCAAGAGACCCAGTACTTC,CSARDDRGNTGSVQETQYF
15,-,TRBJ2-7,TRBV12-3/TRBV12-4,-,TGTGCCAGCAGCCCCGGCGGGACTGTCTCCTACGAGCAGTACTTC,CASSPGGTVSYEQYF
14,few,TRBJ2-3,TRBV28,TRBD2,TGTGCCAGCAGTTCTAGGCGGGAGGTAGATACGCAGTATTTT,CASSSRREVDTQYF
14,few,TRBJ2-1,TRBV28,TRBD2,TGTGCCAGCAGTTTCAGCGGGAGGATCAATGAGCAGTTCTTC,CASSFSGRINEQFF
14,-,TRBJ2-5,TRBV18,TRBD1,TGTGCCAGCTCACCAGGGGACAGGGGAGAGACCCAGTACTTC,CASSPGDRGETQYF
17,many,TRBJ2-5,TRBV11-3,TRBD2,TGTGCCAGCAGCTTAAGGTCCCTAGCGGGAGGAACGGAGACCCAGTACTTC,CASSLRSLAGGTETQYF
16,many,TRBJ1-5,TRBV6-1,-,TGTGCCAGCAGGGGGACCACAGGGTATAGCAATCAGCCCCAGCATTTT,CASRGTTGYSNQPQHF
17,many,TRBJ2-7,TRBV6-1,-,TGTGCCAGCAGTCGACAGGGGGAGGCGGGAGGGCCCCACGAGCAGTACTTC,CASSRQGEAGGPHEQYF
14,many,TRBJ1-5,TRBV18,-,TGTGCCAGCTCCCCTGGACAGATTAATCAGCCCCAGCATTTT,CASSPGQINQPQHF
15,many,TRBJ2-1,TRBV6-5,-,TGTGCCAGCAGTTACGGGACACCCAAATCCAATGAGCAGTTCTTC,CASSYGTPKSNEQFF
14,-,TRBJ2-4,TRBV6-1,TRBD2,TGTGCCAGCAGATTAACTAGCGGGAGGTTGGTTCAGTACTTC,CASRLTSGRLVQYF
15,-,TRBJ1-4,TRBV12-3/TRBV12-4,-,TGTGCCAGCAGTTTAGAGTCTGAGTCAAATGAAAAACTGTTTTTT,CASSLESESNEKLFF
14,-,TRBJ1-2,TRBV20-1,TRBD1,TGCAGTGCTAGATACTTCGGGACAGGGATTGGCTACACCTTC,CSARYFGTGIGYTF
14,few,TRBJ2-5,TRBV5-1,TRBD2,TGCGCCAGCAGCTCTAGCGGGGCCGGGGAGACCCAGTACTTC,CASSSSGAGETQYF
15,-,TRBJ2-7,TRBV20-1,TRBD1,TGCAGTGCTAGAGATCCGGACAGGGGTACATACGAGCAGTACTTC,CSARDPDRGTYEQYF
15,many,TRBJ2-7,TRBV11-2,-,TGTGCCAGCAGCCCGGGCCCCGGGGGGCCCTACGAGCAGTACTTC,CASSPGPGGPYEQYF
14,-,TRBJ2-3,TRBV18,-,TGTGCCAGCTCACCGTCGGGGTCCACAGGTACGCAGTATTTT,CASSPSGSTGTQYF
14,-,TRBJ2-3,TRBV12-5,-,TGTGCCAGCAGCCCCCCCGACCCGTTGGCTACGCAGTATTTT,CASSPPDPLATQYF
15,-,TRBJ1-6,TRBV20-1,TRBD1,TGCAGTGCCAGACTGACAGGGGGCGGTAATTCACCCCTCCACTTT,CSARLTGGGNSPLHF
15,-,TRBJ1-6,TRBV9,TRBD1,TGTGCCAGCAGCGCCGGACAGGGGGGGAATTCACCCCTCCACTTT,CASSAGQGGNSPLHF
15,many,TRBJ2-3,TRBV2,TRBD2,TGTGCCAGCAGGGAGACAGTGCTTCTAGCGGGGGTGCAGTATTTT,CASRETVLLAGVQYF
18,many,TRBJ2-7,TRBV6-1,TRBD1,TGTGCCAGCAGTCAACAGGGGGCCGGTGGCGGGTTGTCCTACGAGCAGTACTTC,CASSQQGAGGGLSYEQYF
14,many,TRBJ1-5,TRBV6-1,TRBD1,TGTGCCAGCAGTGCAGGGGGCGCGAGCACGCCCCAGCATTTT,CASSAGGASTPQHF
17,many,TRBJ2-3,TRBV7-6,TRBD2,TGTGCCAGCAGCTCAAACGGGCAGGCGGGAGGGCCGTATACGCAGTATTTT,CASSSNGQAGGPYTQYF
15,few,TRBJ2-1,TRBV10-2,-,TGCGCCACCCGGGACGGCCTGAGCTCCTACAATGAGCAGTTCTTC,CATRDGLSSYNEQFF